This T cell receptor (beta chain) was profiled in a study of OX40 agonist ivuxolimab in advanced cancers. Turning to the study itself: The dose-escalation cohort was around 83% male, with a mean age of around 54 years, ranging roughly 20 to 80. One hepatocellular carcinoma and a couple of cutaneous melanoma patients partially responded. Study-wide results and caveats: More expanded clones were found, on average, in CD8+ than in CD4+ T cells. Antigen specificity of clonally expanded peripheral T cells was not established.

For this clone: What it recognizes is unknown.

Sequencing used immunoSEQ multiplex PCR; TCRdb keeps in-frame clones, though not all of them. The profile shows some 16,000 clones, about 75% of them singletons. The TCR comes from an adult with an advanced solid tumor such as melanoma, head and neck, liver or kidney cancer. Sequencing used CD4+ or CD8+ T cells sorted from blood, obtained in a trial of the OX40 agonist ivuxolimab.

The CDR3 loop reads CASSLGQGGPGDQPQHF. CDR3 DNA sequence: TGCGCCAGCAGCCTGGGACAGGGGGGGCCCGGTGATCAGCCCCAGCATTTT. This chain links TRBV4-3 with TRBJ1-5; 11 nucleotides agree with TRBD1. CDR1 LGHNA and CDR2 YSLEER come from the germline V gene. V was clipped by 4 bases and J by 5 bases; unmatched bases: 10. CDR3 length: 17 amino acids.